The 16 T cell receptor beta chains given below trace back to one sample, sequenced in a study of blood T cells in healthy people across ages. It was with a sample-barcoded 5' primer and a J-beta primer mix that a second PCR of roughly 7 to 12 cycles was run. TCRdb fed the 5' RACE reads into MiXCR, producing one record per CDR3 protein. The sample contains about 840,000 distinct CDR3 sequences, under 35% of which appear only once. In addition, the sample was reused for a study of T cells of mothers and their children.

The source material was blood. The receptors were sampled from a middle-aged woman in good health.

In regard to this clonotype: A read error may produce the germline difference seen at one junction end. V is TRBV27 and J is TRBJ2-7; D is ambiguous. Germline V gives CDR1 MNHEY, CDR2 SMNVEV (reference sequence). CDR3 length: 13 residues. CDR3 nucleotide sequence: TGTGCCAGCGGTTTCCAGGTAACCTACGAGCAGTACTTC. It is translated as CASGFQVTYEQYF.

V gene TRBV27 combines with J gene TRBJ2-4; D remains unclear. Germline-derived CDR1 and CDR2 are MNHEY and SMNVEV (reference sequence). CDR3 length: 16 amino acids. Trimming cost V 5 bases and J 13 bases, with 27 bases left between them. The CDR3 DNA reads TGTGCCAGCAGTCCCAGACCCCCACTCGCCTACAATGAGCAGTACTTC. Protein sequence: CASSPRPPLAYNEQYF.

This clonotype was detected many times. This chain links TRBV10-3 with TRBJ2-5; TRBD2 agrees at 13 bases. The CDR3 is 16 amino acids. J lost 2 bases, V lost 4 bases, and 4 bases had no gene match. Germline V gives CDR1 ENHRY, CDR2 SYGVKD. The CDR3 is CAISAPTSGGQETQYF. The CDR3 DNA follows: TGTGCCATCAGTGCCCCGACTAGCGGGGGGCAAGAGACCCAGTACTTC.

About this clonotype itself: The junction shows a germline mismatch at one end, possibly a read error. The genes are TRBV5-1 and TRBJ2-7; 9 bases agree with TRBD1. This CDR3 region has 15 residues. Germline V gene lookup returns CDR1 SGHRS and CDR2 YFSETQ. CDR3 amino acids: CASSLDGQGSYEQCF. In nucleotides, the CDR3 is TGCGCCAGCAGCTTGGATGGACAGGGGTCCTACGAGCAGTGCTTC.

This clonotype was recorded a few times. The V and J genes are TRBV11-1 and TRBJ2-6; no clear D. V was clipped by 7 bases and J by 2 bases, with 9 bases between them. The CDR3 is 14 amino acids. Germline V CDR1 and CDR2: SGHAT, FQDESV (reference sequence). In DNA form, the CDR3 reads TGTGCCAGCAACGCGGTCCCTGGGGCCAACGTCCTGACTTTC. It encodes CASNAVPGANVLTF.

The table lists this clonotype with a few counts. This sequence joins TRBV25-1 and TRBJ1-2; unclear D gene. CDR3 length: 13 residues. The V gene's germline CDR1 is MGHDK and CDR2 SYGVNS. Trimming took 1 base from V and 7 from J, leaving 10 bases between them. The CDR3 region has the DNA TGTGCCAGCAGTGAATGGAGCAGAGGTGGCTACACCTTC. Its translation is CASSEWSRGGYTF.

The gene calls are TRBV20-1 and TRBJ1-5; 7 positions match TRBD1. Per germline, CDR1 DFQATT and CDR2 SNEGSKA (reference sequence). The J segment lost 3 bases and the V segment lost 3 bases, leaving 5 bases of the junction unmatched. The CDR3 loop spans 14 amino acids. This CDR3 is CSASRDRANQPQHF. For the CDR3, the DNA is TGCAGTGCTAGCCGGGACAGAGCCAATCAGCCCCAGCATTTT.

Many counts were recorded for this clonotype. The CDR3 region is CASSLRREQETQYF. In DNA form, the CDR3 reads TGTGCCAGCAGCTTGAGACGGGAGCAAGAGACCCAGTACTTC. The rearrangement links TRBV5-4 to TRBJ2-5, with D tentatively TRBD2 (6 bases). From germline, CDR1 is SGHNT and CDR2 YYREEE (reference sequence). The V and J ends lost 1 base and 2 bases respectively, with 9 bases between them. The CDR3 runs to 14 residues.

This clonotype was seen a few times. The gene calls are TRBV14 and TRBJ2-3, with 7 bases aligning to TRBD1. The germline V gene has CDR1 SGHDN and CDR2 FVKESK. V dropped 0 bases and J dropped 2; count of bases not matched to a gene: 8. The CDR3 runs 17 residues. The CDR3 loop is CASSQDDGRGFTDTQYF. The CDR3 nucleotides read TGTGCCAGCAGCCAAGATGACGGCAGGGGGTTCACAGATACGCAGTATTTT.

This chain uses TRBV6-5 with TRBJ2-5; 10 bases are a match to TRBD1. Germline trimming cut 2 bases from V and 1 base from J; bases unmatched to any gene: 4. The CDR3 is made up of 16 amino acids. From germline, CDR1 is MNHEY and CDR2 SVGAGI. This CDR3 reads CASSYRTGGTQETQYF. The CDR3 DNA is TGTGCCAGCAGTTACCGGACAGGGGGTACCCAAGAGACCCAGTACTTC.

This clonotype has more than one count but fewer than ten. The chain combines TRBV20-1 with TRBJ1-1; D is uncertain. The V end was cut by 3 bases, the J end by 5 bases, with 16 bases between. The CDR3 consists of 14 residues. The germline V gene encodes CDR1 DFQATT and CDR2 SNEGSKA (reference sequence). CDR3 residues: CSARDRTLRTEAFF. Written as DNA, the CDR3 is TGCAGTGCTAGGGACCGGACCCTGAGGACTGAAGCTTTCTTT.

This clonotype was seen only a few times. The gene calls are TRBV6-2 or TRBV6-3 and TRBJ2-1; D possibly corresponds to TRBD2 (6 bases). V was cut by 6 bases and J by 4 bases, with 16 bases left in between. The germline V gene encodes CDR1 MNHEY and CDR2 SVGEGT. This CDR3 contains 15 residues. The CDR3 spells CASRGTGEQYNEQFF. CDR3 DNA sequence: TGTGCCAGCAGAGGGACGGGGGAGCAGTACAATGAGCAGTTCTTC.

About this clonotype: The junction differs from germline at one of its ends, possibly a read error. The chain recombines TRBV7-8 with TRBJ1-2; no reliable D call. The CDR3 is 13 amino acids. Germline CDR1 reads SGHVS; CDR2 reads FQNEAQ. The CDR3 sequence is CASSFGDHYGYTF. Here the CDR3 DNA reads TGTGCCAGTAGCTTTGGGGATCACTATGGCTACACCTTC.

This clonotype was counted a few times. V is TRBV7-2 and J is TRBJ1-5; TRBD1 aligns across 8 bases. With V trimmed by 3 bases and J by 6 bases, 7 bases remained unmatched. The germline CDR1 and CDR2 sequences are SGHTA and FQGNSA. This CDR3 comprises 15 residues. DNA for the CDR3: TGTGCCAGCAGCTTTACCGGGACAGGAGGTCAGCCCCAGCATTTT. Protein product: CASSFTGTGGQPQHF.

This clonotype was detected only a few times. The chain has TRBV9 and TRBJ1-2, with 7 bases fitting TRBD1. The CDR3 spans 16 residues. V gave up 2 bases and J gave up 2 bases; unmatched junction bases: 9. Per the germline V gene, CDR1 is SGDLS and CDR2 is YYNGEE. The CDR3 region has the DNA TGTGCCAGCAGCGTTACGGACAGGATGTTCAACTATGGCTACACCTTC. Residues: CASSVTDRMFNYGYTF.

The chain links TRBV6-2 or TRBV6-3 to TRBJ1-2, with 7 positions matching TRBD1. The germline CDR1 and CDR2 sequences are MNHEY and SVGEGT. The CDR3 sequence is 13 residues long. V lost 10 bases, J lost 4 bases, and 9 bases stayed unmatched. For the CDR3, the DNA is TGTGCCACCAAGGCGACAGGGTCCTATGGCTACACCTTC. Translated: CATKATGSYGYTF.